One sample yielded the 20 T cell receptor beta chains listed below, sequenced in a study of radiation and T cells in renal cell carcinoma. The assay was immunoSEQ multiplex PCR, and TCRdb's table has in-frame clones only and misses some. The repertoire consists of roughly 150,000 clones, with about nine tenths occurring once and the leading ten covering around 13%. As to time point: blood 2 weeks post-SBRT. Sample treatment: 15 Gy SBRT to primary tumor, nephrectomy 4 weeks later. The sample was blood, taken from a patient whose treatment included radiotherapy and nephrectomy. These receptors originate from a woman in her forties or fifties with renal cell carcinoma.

The CDR3 coding sequence is TGCGCCAGCAACCTTCGTAGGGTGTCGGACGCACCCCTCCACTTT. Translated, it gives CASNLRRVSDAPLHF. The V and J genes are TRBV4-1 and TRBJ1-6; D call uncertain. Germline loops: CDR1 MGHRA, CDR2 YSYEKL. Trimming took off 7 bases at V and 11 bases at J, with 21 bases between the two ends. The CDR3 totals 15 residues.

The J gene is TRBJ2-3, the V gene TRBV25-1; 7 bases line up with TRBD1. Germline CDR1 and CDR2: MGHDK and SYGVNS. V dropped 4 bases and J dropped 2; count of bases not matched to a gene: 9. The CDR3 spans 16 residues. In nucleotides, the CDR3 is TGTGCCAGCAGTGTCAAGGGACAGAAATACACAGATACGCAGTATTTT. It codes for CASSVKGQKYTDTQYF.

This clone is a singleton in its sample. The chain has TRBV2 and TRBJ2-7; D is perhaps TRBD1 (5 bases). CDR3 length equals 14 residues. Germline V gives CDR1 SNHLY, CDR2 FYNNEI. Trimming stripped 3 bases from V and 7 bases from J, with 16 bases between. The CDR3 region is CASSETIAQGEQYF. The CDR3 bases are TGTGCCAGCAGTGAGACGATAGCTCAGGGAGAGCAGTACTTC.

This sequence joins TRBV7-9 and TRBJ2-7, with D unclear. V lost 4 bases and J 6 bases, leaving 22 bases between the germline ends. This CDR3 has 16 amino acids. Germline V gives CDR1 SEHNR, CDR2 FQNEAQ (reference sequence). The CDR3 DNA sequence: TGTGCCAGCAGCTCCCGGCTCAACACACCATCGGGCGAGCAGTACTTC. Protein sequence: CASSSRLNTPSGEQYF.

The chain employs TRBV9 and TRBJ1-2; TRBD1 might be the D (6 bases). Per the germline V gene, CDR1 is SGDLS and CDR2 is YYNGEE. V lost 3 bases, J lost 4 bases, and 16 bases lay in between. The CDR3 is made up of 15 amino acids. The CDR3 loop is CASSEYPGGGYGYTF. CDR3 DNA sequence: TGTGCCAGCAGCGAGTATCCGGGAGGGGGCTATGGCTACACCTTC.

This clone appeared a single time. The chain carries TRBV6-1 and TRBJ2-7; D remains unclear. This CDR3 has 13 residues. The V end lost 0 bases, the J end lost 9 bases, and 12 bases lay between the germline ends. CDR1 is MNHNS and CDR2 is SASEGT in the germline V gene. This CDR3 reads CASSEAPSGVQYF. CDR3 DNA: TGTGCCAGCAGTGAAGCGCCCAGTGGCGTGCAGTACTTC.

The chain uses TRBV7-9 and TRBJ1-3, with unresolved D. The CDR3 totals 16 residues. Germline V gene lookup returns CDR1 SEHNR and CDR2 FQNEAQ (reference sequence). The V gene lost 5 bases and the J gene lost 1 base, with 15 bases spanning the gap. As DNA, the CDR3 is TGTGCCAGCAGCCTGGTGAGCGGACCTTCTGGAAACACCATATATTTT. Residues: CASSLVSGPSGNTIYF.

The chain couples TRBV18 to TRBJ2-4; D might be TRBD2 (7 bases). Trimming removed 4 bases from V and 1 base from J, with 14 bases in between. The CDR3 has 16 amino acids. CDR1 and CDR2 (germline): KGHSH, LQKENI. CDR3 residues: CASSREGGPAKNIQYF. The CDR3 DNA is TGTGCCAGCTCACGGGAGGGGGGACCGGCCAAAAACATTCAGTACTTC.

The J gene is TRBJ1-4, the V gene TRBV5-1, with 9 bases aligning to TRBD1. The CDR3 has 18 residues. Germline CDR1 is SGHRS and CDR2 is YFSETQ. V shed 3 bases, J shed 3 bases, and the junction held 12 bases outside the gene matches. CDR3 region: CASSSRPLGQGANEKLFF. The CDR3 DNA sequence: TGCGCCAGCAGCTCTAGGCCTTTGGGACAGGGCGCTAATGAAAAACTGTTTTTT.

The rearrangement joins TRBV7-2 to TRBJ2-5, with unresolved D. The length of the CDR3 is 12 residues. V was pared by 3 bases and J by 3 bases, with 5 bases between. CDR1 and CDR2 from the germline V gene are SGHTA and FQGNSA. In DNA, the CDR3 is TGTGCCAGCAGCTTTCGAGAAGAGACCCAGTACTTC. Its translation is CASSFREETQYF.

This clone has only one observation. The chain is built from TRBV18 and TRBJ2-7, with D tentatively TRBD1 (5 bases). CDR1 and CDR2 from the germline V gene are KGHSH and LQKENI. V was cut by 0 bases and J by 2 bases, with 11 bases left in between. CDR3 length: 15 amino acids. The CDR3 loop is CASSPPVQDTYEQYF. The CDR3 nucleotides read TGTGCCAGCTCACCACCGGTACAGGATACCTACGAGCAGTACTTC.

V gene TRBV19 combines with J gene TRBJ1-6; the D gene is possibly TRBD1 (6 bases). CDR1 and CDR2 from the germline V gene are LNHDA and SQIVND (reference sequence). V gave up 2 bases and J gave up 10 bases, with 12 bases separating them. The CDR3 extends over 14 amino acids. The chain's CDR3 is CASSINRDESPLHF. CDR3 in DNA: TGTGCCAGTAGTATAAACAGGGACGAGTCACCCCTCCACTTT. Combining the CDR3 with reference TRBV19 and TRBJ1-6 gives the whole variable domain DGGITQSPKYLFRKEGQNVTLSCEQNLNHDAMYWYRQDPGQGLRLIYYSQIVNDFQKGDIAEGYSVSREKKESFPLTVTSAQKNPTAFYLCASSINRDESPLHFGNGTRLTVT.

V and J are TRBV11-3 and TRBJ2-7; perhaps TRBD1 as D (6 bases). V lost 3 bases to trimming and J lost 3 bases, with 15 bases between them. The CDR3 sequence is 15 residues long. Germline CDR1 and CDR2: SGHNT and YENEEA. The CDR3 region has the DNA TGTGCCAGCAGCTTTAGGCCGACAGGCTTCTACGAGCAGTACTTC. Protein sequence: CASSFRPTGFYEQYF.

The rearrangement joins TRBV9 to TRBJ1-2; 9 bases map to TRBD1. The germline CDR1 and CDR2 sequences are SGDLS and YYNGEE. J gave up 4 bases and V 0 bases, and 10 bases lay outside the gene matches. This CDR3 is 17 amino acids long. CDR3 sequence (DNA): TGTGCCAGCAGCGTAGGGCATTCCGGGACAGGGCTCTATGGCTACACCTTC. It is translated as CASSVGHSGTGLYGYTF.

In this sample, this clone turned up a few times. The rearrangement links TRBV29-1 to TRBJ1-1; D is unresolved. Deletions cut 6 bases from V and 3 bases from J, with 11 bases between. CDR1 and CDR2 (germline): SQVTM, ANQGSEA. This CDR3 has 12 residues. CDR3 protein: CSVLRGYTEAFF. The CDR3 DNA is TGCAGCGTACTTAGAGGGTACACTGAAGCTTTCTTT. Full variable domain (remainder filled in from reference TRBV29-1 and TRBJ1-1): SAVISQKPSRDICQRGTSLTIQCQVDSQVTMMFWYRQQPGQSLTLIATANQGSEATYESGFVIDKFPISRPNLTFSTLTVSNMSPEDSSIYLCSVLRGYTEAFFGQGTRLTVV.

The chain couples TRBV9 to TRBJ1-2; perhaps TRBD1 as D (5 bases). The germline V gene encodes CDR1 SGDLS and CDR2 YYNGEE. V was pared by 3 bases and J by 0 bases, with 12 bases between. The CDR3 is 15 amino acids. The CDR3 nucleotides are TGTGCCAGCAGCGGGTGGGGGAGATCTAACTATGGCTACACCTTC. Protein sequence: CASSGWGRSNYGYTF.

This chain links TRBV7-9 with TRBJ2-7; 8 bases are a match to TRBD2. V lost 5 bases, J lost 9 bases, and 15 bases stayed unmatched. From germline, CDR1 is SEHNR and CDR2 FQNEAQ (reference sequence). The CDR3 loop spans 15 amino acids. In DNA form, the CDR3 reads TGTGCCAGCAGCCCCGGGGGGGGGTACAGCGCCCGGCAGTACTTC. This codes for CASSPGGGYSARQYF.

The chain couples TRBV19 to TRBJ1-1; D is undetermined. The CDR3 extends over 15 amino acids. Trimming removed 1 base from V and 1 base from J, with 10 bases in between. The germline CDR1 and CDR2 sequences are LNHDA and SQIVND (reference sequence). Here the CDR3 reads CASSIGRKPNTEAFF. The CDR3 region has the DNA TGTGCCAGTAGTATAGGGAGGAAGCCGAACACTGAAGCTTTCTTT.

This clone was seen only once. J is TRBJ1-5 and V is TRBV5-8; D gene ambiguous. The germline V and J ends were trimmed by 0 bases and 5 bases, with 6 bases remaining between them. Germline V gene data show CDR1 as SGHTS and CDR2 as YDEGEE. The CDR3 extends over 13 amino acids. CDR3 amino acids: CASSLEVDQPQHF. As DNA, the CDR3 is TGTGCCAGCAGCTTGGAGGTCGATCAGCCCCAGCATTTT.

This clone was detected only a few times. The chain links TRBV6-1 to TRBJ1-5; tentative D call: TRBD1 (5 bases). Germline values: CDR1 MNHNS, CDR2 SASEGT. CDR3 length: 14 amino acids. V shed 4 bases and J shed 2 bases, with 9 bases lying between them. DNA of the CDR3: TGTGCCAGCAGTGTCCAGGGTGGCAATCAGCCCCAGCATTTT. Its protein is CASSVQGGNQPQHF.